This T cell receptor (beta chain) was sequenced in a study of PD-L1 blockade in urothelial cancer. As for the study in general: Prior exposure to chemotherapy in patients amounted to 0 to 3 regimens received.

TCRdb's copy holds only in-frame clones and misses some; the assay was immunoSEQ multiplex PCR. The profile shows about 120,000 clones, approximately 90% of them singletons. Described time point: peripheral blood 6 weeks after treatment start. The CDR3 length is 15 residues. Germline lookup yields CDR1 SEHNR and CDR2 FQNEAQ (reference sequence). The V segment lost 5 bases and the J segment 6 bases; nucleotides outside the gene matches: 7. The clonotype was recovered from a man in his sixties with urothelial cancer. Sequenced here: PBMCs, sampled around atezolizumab (anti-PD-L1) treatment. The chain carries TRBV7-9 and TRBJ1-4, with TRBD1 matching 9 bases. In DNA form, the CDR3 reads TGTGCCAGCAGCCCCCCGGGACAGGGCTATGAAAAACTGTTTTTT. This sequence encodes CASSPPGQGYEKLFF.